The 6 T cell receptor beta chains listed next were all sequenced from one sample in a study of blood T cell repertoires in COVID-19. The assay was immunoSEQ multiplex PCR, and TCRdb's table has in-frame clones only and misses some. The sample consists of almost 300,000 clones, over 85% of them appearing once. Sequencing was carried out using peripheral blood. These receptors were collected from a woman in her 30s with COVID-19, enrolled during active disease.

This sequence joins TRBV19 and TRBJ2-2; weak D call: TRBD2 (5 bases). Trimming left V 5 bases short and J 0 bases short, with 7 bases between. The germline V gene has CDR1 LNHDA and CDR2 SQIVND (reference sequence). The CDR3 has 14 residues. The CDR3 DNA follows: TGTGCCAGTAGTCCGGGATCGAACACCGGGGAGCTGTTTTTT. This translates into CASSPGSNTGELFF.

The chain is built from TRBV12-3 or TRBV12-4 and TRBJ2-7; D may be TRBD2 (5 bases). The length of the CDR3 is 12 residues. Deletions cut 8 bases from V and 6 bases from J, with 14 bases between. The CDR3 DNA sequence: TGTGCCAGCCAGTTTGAGGGAAGCGAGCAGTACTTC. Translating it yields CASQFEGSEQYF.

This chain joins TRBV15 and TRBJ2-5, with TRBD1 matching 7 bases. V trimming: 1 base; J trimming: 5 bases; junction bases outside the gene matches: 7. The CDR3 totals 15 residues. Germline V gene data show CDR1 as LNHNV and CDR2 as YYDKDF (reference sequence). The CDR3 DNA follows: TGTGCCACCAGCAGAGTTAGTACAGGGGTGGAGACCCAGTACTTC. Its protein product is CATSRVSTGVETQYF.

This clone was recorded once. The V call is TRBV6-5, the J call TRBJ1-1; 7 bases fit TRBD1. CDR1 and CDR2 from the germline V gene are MNHEY and SVGAGI. This CDR3 contains 13 residues. V was pared by 6 bases and J by 1 base, with 2 bases of the junction left unmatched. The CDR3 loop reads CASRRQGNTEAFF. The CDR3 region has the DNA TGTGCCAGCAGAAGACAGGGGAACACTGAAGCTTTCTTT.

The chain has TRBV4-2 and TRBJ1-2; D is uncertain. V was clipped by 6 bases and J by 0 bases, with 17 bases between them. This CDR3 is 16 amino acids long. Germline loops: CDR1 LGHNA, CDR2 YNFKEQ. As DNA, the CDR3 is TGTGCCAGCAGTTACCGGGGAGGCCAGTCTAACTATGGCTACACCTTC. Its protein is CASSYRGGQSNYGYTF.

The rearrangement joins TRBV4-1 to TRBJ1-5; unclear D gene. This CDR3 has 13 amino acids. CDR1 is MGHRA and CDR2 is YSYEKL in the germline V gene. Trimming took 0 bases from V and 10 from J, leaving 10 bases between them. Here the CDR3 reads CASSQDQATPQHF. CDR3 in DNA: TGCGCCAGCAGCCAAGATCAGGCGACCCCCCAGCATTTT.